The rows below give T cell receptor beta chains drawn from one sample of a study of T-cell reconstitution after alpha-beta-depleted transplantation in children. TCRdb re-derived calls from the PCR reads in MiXCR, one entry per CDR3 protein. The sample includes 97,000 or so distinct CDR3 sequences, roughly 7.2% of them seen just once. The source material was PBMCs, sampled before TCRalphabeta/CD19-depleted stem cell transplant. These receptors came from a boy younger than 10 with acute lymphoblastic leukemia, due to receive a stem cell transplant. CDR3s include the opening cysteine and the closing phenylalanine or tryptophan. A clone size is listed for some rows: how often the clone was seen (once, few, many), or a class if it is expanded.

V gene	clone size	J gene	CDR3 protein
TRBV4-3	-	TRBJ2-7	CASSQERGRDREQYF
TRBV6-5	-	TRBJ2-3	CASSYTAGGSDTQYF
TRBV11-3	few	TRBJ2-2	CASSRTSGWELFF
TRBV6-5	few	TRBJ2-7	CASSWAGSSYEQYF
TRBV29-1	many	TRBJ2-2	CSVGQGTGELFF
TRBV4-2	many	TRBJ2-5	CASSPPQEETQYF
TRBV7-2	-	TRBJ2-2	CASSLGGQGAGELFF
TRBV6-1	few	TRBJ2-2	CASSELAGNTGELFF
TRBV15	few	TRBJ2-5	CATSRGRGGLQETQYF
TRBV7-8	few	TRBJ1-2	CASSPQGLSYGYTF
TRBV28	many	TRBJ1-3	CASSYGNTIYF
TRBV7-9	many	TRBJ2-1	CASSHRLVVGNEQFF
TRBV20-1	few	TRBJ2-1	CSASRNEQFF
TRBV5-1	-	TRBJ1-1	CASSLSDRGRAFF
TRBV7-8	-	TRBJ2-6	CASSLKDRGTGANVLTF
TRBV4-1	-	TRBJ1-2	CASSLMARQNYGYTF
TRBV29-1	many	TRBJ1-1	CSVTRNTEAFF
TRBV10-3	-	TRBJ1-1	CTFSLIPLLGTNTEAFF
TRBV29-1	many	TRBJ2-2	CSARRLTGELFF
TRBV7-2	many	TRBJ2-1	CASSWLGGGDNEQFF
TRBV20-1	many	TRBJ1-5	CSAYIGGSDRNQPQHF
TRBV15	-	TRBJ1-3	CATSRGGSSGNTIYF
TRBV11-2	few	TRBJ2-5	CASSPRWGNQETQYF
TRBV20-1	-	TRBJ2-1	CSATLAFGSYNEQFF
TRBV4-2	many	TRBJ2-6	CASSQEGASGANVLTF
TRBV12-3/TRBV12-4	many	TRBJ1-5	CASSLSAGVNQPQHF
TRBV27	-	TRBJ2-3	CAVGQGITDTQYF
TRBV7-2	many	TRBJ2-1	CASSLAGQGSYNEQFF
TRBV12-5	many	TRBJ1-1	CASGLEASEAFF
TRBV5-1	few	TRBJ1-6	CASSLDRIRSPLHF
TRBV7-8	-	TRBJ1-1	CASSLRTGGFTEAFF